This TCR beta chain was obtained from a study of blood T cell repertoires in COVID-19. Overall study: Samples came from the United States, Italy and Spain, spanning acute and convalescent COVID-19. T cells, B-cell-depleted T cells, or PBMCs provided the cDNA or gDNA that served as material.

Original analysis: Using reference gene primer amplification, nucleated cell counts were estimated. Repertoires were generated with immunoSEQ multiplex PCR, while TCRdb's copy carries only in-frame clones and drops some. V and J calls and clone size are copied from that table; D and trimming were computed from the DNA. The sample contains 300,000 or so clones, about 90% of which appear only once. The CDR3 totals 13 residues. The V end lost 4 bases, the J end lost 3 bases, and 10 bases lay between the germline ends. Germline values: CDR1 SGHRS, CDR2 YFSETQ. The rearrangement links TRBV5-1 to TRBJ1-1; D remains unclear. The sequence was obtained from a woman in her forties or fifties who had recovered from COVID-19. The sequenced sample consisted of peripheral blood. CDR3 in amino acids: CASSKAGDTEAFF. CDR3 coding DNA: TGCGCCAGCAGCAAGGCGGGTGACACTGAAGCTTTCTTT.